Below, one T cell receptor beta chain is given with its context. The antigen is unknown. The V end lost 2 bases, the J end lost 7 bases, and 12 bases lay between the germline ends. The CDR3 runs to 14 residues. Germline CDR1 reads SGHVS; CDR2 reads FQNEAQ. TCRdb reprocessed the 5' RACE reads via MiXCR and lists one record per CDR3 protein. This sample yields around 200,000 distinct CDR3 sequences, of which about 18% are seen a single time; around 3.9% belongs to the top ten. The sample is drawn from a study of T-cell memory formation after mild COVID-19. In the study overall: TCR clusters largely stayed donor specific.

General observations from the study: Certain responding clones were present in pre-infection memory, suggesting participation of cross-reactive memory. Contracting clones from day 15 to 85 had balanced CD4/CD8; later expanders favoured CD4+.

This receptor was taken from a man between 18 and 29 years old who had mild COVID-19 (a few samples of this study predate the infection). Cell type and time point are not known. Sequenced sample: PBMCs or a T cell subset sorted from them (not recorded which). This chain joins TRBV7-8 and TRBJ1-5; possibly TRBD1 for D (5 bases). CDR3 amino acids: CASSLRGEAQPQHF. CDR3 nucleotide sequence: TGTGCCAGCAGCTTACGAGGGGAGGCACAGCCCCAGCATTTT.